These T cell receptor beta chains were read from a single sample in a study of T cell responses to AZD1222 COVID-19 vaccine. Measured with immunoSEQ multiplex PCR; TCRdb has only the in-frame clones, and not every one. Of tens of thousands of clones listed, around 90% were seen once; the top ten hold over 1.1%. The sample in question was peripheral blood, obtained 28 days after the second AZD1222 dose. These TCRs come from an adult who received the AZD1222 COVID-19 vaccine. CDR3s include the opening cysteine and the closing phenylalanine or tryptophan. D genes are given only for firm matches. Size is omitted from some rows. Given values are once, few, many or a class for expanded clones.

CATSDHQGAGDPHYGYTF	TGTGCCACCAGTGATCATCAGGGGGCAGGGGACCCCCACTATGGCTACACCTTC	few	TRBV24-1	TRBJ1-2	TRBD1
CASSERTGGAAGTQYF	TGCGCCAGCAGCGAGAGGACAGGGGGCGCGGCGGGGACCCAGTACTTC	NA	TRBV5-1	TRBJ2-5	TRBD1
CASTDRGAAFF	TGTGCCAGCACCGACAGGGGGGCAGCTTTCTTT	NA	TRBV12-3/TRBV12-4	TRBJ1-1	TRBD1
CASSLVRDRGLAGNTIYF	TGCGCCAGCAGCCTGGTCCGGGACAGGGGGCTGGCTGGAAACACCATATATTTT	once	TRBV5-1	TRBJ1-3	TRBD1
CASSYEVGRGTEAFF	TGTGCCAGCAGTTACGAGGTAGGGAGGGGCACTGAAGCTTTCTTT	NA	TRBV6-5	TRBJ1-1	NA
CASSLGRGRDTQYF	TGTGCCAGCAGCTTGGGGCGAGGAAGGGATACGCAGTATTTT	NA	TRBV5-4	TRBJ2-3	NA
CASSASGRKYGYTF	TGTGCCAGCAGCGCATCGGGTCGTAAATATGGCTACACCTTC	NA	TRBV7-2	TRBJ1-2	NA
CASMGGASRNTGELFF	TGTGCCAGCATGGGAGGGGCCAGTAGAAACACCGGGGAGCTGTTTTTT	NA	TRBV6-6	TRBJ2-2	TRBD2
CASSPDSPKHNNEQFF	TGTGCCAGCAGCCCAGACTCCCCGAAACATAACAATGAGCAGTTCTTC	NA	TRBV6-2/TRBV6-3	TRBJ2-1	NA
CASSHQPPDRDQPQHF	TGCGCCAGCAGCCATCAACCTCCGGACAGAGATCAGCCCCAGCATTTT	once	TRBV5-1	TRBJ1-5	NA
CACGTETHTEAFF	TGTGCCTGCGGGACAGAAACGCACACTGAAGCTTTCTTT	NA	TRBV6-6	TRBJ1-1	TRBD1
CASSEARAGSGYGYTF	TGTGCCAGCAGTGAAGCTCGGGCGGGGAGTGGCTATGGCTACACCTTC	NA	TRBV2	TRBJ1-2	NA
CASSLDGSTDTQYF	TGTGCCAGCAGCTTGGATGGGAGCACAGATACGCAGTATTTT	NA	TRBV5-5	TRBJ2-3	NA
CAWTAGRFSYNSPLHF	TGTGCCTGGACCGCGGGGAGGTTCTCCTATAATTCACCCCTCCACTTT	NA	TRBV30	TRBJ1-6	NA
CASSFGYNEQFF	TGTGCCAGCAGCTTCGGCTACAATGAGCAGTTCTTC	NA	TRBV5-6	TRBJ2-1	NA
CASSQLAGDYNEQFF	TGTGCCAGCAGTCAGCTAGCGGGGGATTACAATGAGCAGTTCTTC	NA	TRBV27	TRBJ2-1	TRBD2
CASSFAVDRDEQYF	TGTGCCAGCAGCTTTGCGGTGGACAGGGACGAGCAGTACTTC	NA	TRBV12-1	TRBJ2-7	NA
CASSQADRADTEAFF	TGCGCCAGCAGCCAGGCCGACAGGGCAGACACTGAAGCTTTCTTT	NA	TRBV4-1	TRBJ1-1	TRBD1
CASSIVSVGQPQHF	TGTGCCAGTAGTATAGTGTCGGTGGGTCAGCCCCAGCATTTT	NA	TRBV19	TRBJ1-5	NA
CASSGTGELFF	TGTGCCAGTTCGGGCACCGGGGAGCTGTTTTTT	NA	TRBV19	TRBJ2-2	NA
CASSSVSGTTSWGTEAFF	TGTGCCAGCAGCTCAGTCAGCGGGACAACAAGTTGGGGCACTGAAGCTTTCTTT	NA	TRBV5-6	TRBJ1-1	NA
CASSPNPPRQGAAGELFF	TGTGCCAGCTCACCCAACCCACCGAGACAGGGGGCGGCCGGGGAGCTGTTTTTT	NA	TRBV18	TRBJ2-2	TRBD1
CASSVASGGIYEQYF	TGTGCCAGCAGCGTAGCCAGCGGGGGCATCTACGAGCAGTACTTC	NA	TRBV9	TRBJ2-7	TRBD2
CACKLGRQPQHF	TGTGCCTGCAAACTCGGACGGCAGCCCCAGCATTTT	once	TRBV30	TRBJ1-5	NA
CASSLRGASYEQYF	TGTGCCAGCAGCCTCCGTGGCGCTTCCTACGAGCAGTACTTC	NA	TRBV5-4	TRBJ2-7	NA
CASSIWDEQFF	TGTGCCAGTAGTATCTGGGATGAGCAGTTCTTC	NA	TRBV19	TRBJ2-1	NA
CASSQDGSGGAGDEQFF	TGCGCCAGCAGCCAAGATGGTAGCGGGGGGGCCGGGGATGAGCAGTTCTTC	NA	TRBV4-3	TRBJ2-1	TRBD2
CASSPGLVLPYEQYF	TGTGCCAGCTCACCAGGACTGGTCCTTCCCTACGAGCAGTACTTC	NA	TRBV18	TRBJ2-7	NA
CASSLSRSYEQYF	TGTGCCAGCAGCTTGTCCCGCTCCTACGAGCAGTACTTC	once	TRBV7-8	TRBJ2-7	NA
CAMGTATSEKLFF	TGTGCCATGGGGACAGCAACCTCCGAAAAACTGTTTTTT	NA	TRBV2	TRBJ1-4	TRBD1
CASSPLSDSLTEAFF	TGCGCCAGCAGTCCACTTTCGGACAGCTTAACTGAAGCTTTCTTT	NA	TRBV5-1	TRBJ1-1	NA
CASSGAASKTDTEAFF	TGCGCCAGCAGCGGTGCCGCCTCCAAGACCGACACTGAAGCTTTCTTT	NA	TRBV5-1	TRBJ1-1	NA
CASSLLSAGTDTQYF	TGTGCCAGCAGCCTTTTATCGGCAGGGACCGATACGCAGTATTTT	NA	TRBV11-2	TRBJ2-3	NA
CASSQDLGVTNEKLFF	TGTGCCAGCAGCCAAGATTTGGGGGTGACTAATGAAAAACTGTTTTTT	NA	TRBV4-2	TRBJ1-4	NA
CASRPTGAAAYEQYF	TGTGCCAGCAGACCGACAGGGGCGGCGGCCTACGAGCAGTACTTC	once	TRBV28	TRBJ2-7	TRBD1
CASSHEGQSYEQYF	TGTGCCAGCAGTCACGAGGGACAGAGCTACGAGCAGTACTTC	NA	TRBV6-5	TRBJ2-7	TRBD1
CASSQAEGMTYEQYF	TGTGCCAGCAGCCAAGCTGAGGGTATGACCTACGAGCAGTACTTC	NA	TRBV3-1/TRBV3-2	TRBJ2-7	NA
CASSVSSLRQLGDYGYTF	TGTGCCAGTAGTGTCTCCTCGCTTAGACAGCTTGGGGACTATGGCTACACCTTC	NA	TRBV19	TRBJ1-2	NA
CVRSSQNTQYF	TGTGTCAGAAGCTCCCAAAATACGCAGTATTTT	NA	TRBV7-5	TRBJ2-3	NA
CASRRGRDYGYTF	TGTGCCAGCAGGAGGGGGCGCGACTATGGCTACACCTTC	NA	TRBV6-4	TRBJ1-2	TRBD1
CASSTGGGNTGELFF	TGTGCCAGCAGCACCGGGGGTGGGAATACCGGGGAGCTGTTTTTT	NA	TRBV7-3	TRBJ2-2	NA
CASDRTGLNTIYF	TGTGCCAGTGATCGGACAGGATTAAACACCATATATTTT	NA	TRBV19	TRBJ1-3	TRBD1
CASSLASRTGGGADEQFF	TGCGCCAGCAGCTTGGCCTCCCGTACCGGCGGGGGGGCCGATGAGCAGTTCTTC	NA	TRBV5-1	TRBJ2-1	TRBD2
CASTRDGINSPLHF	TGTGCCAGCACCCGTGACGGAATTAATTCACCCCTCCACTTT	NA	TRBV14	TRBJ1-6	NA
CASSPGGSNQPQYF	TGTGCCAGCTCACCCGGCGGAAGCAATCAGCCCCAGTATTTT	once	TRBV18	TRBJ2-3	NA
CASSPGGSGELFF	TGTGCCAGCAGCCCGGGCGGGTCCGGGGAGCTGTTTTTT	NA	TRBV5-4	TRBJ2-2	NA
CASSMSSANTGELFF	TGTGCCAGTAGTATGTCTAGCGCGAACACCGGGGAGCTGTTTTTT	few	TRBV19	TRBJ2-2	NA
CASSFETANYGYTF	TGTGCCAGCAGCTTCGAGACAGCTAACTATGGCTACACCTTC	once	TRBV7-9	TRBJ1-2	NA
CASSVDTYGETQYF	TGTGCCAGCAGCGTAGACACCTATGGGGAGACCCAGTACTTC	NA	TRBV9	TRBJ2-5	NA
CASSKQISYEQYF	TGTGCCAGTAGTAAACAGATCTCCTACGAGCAGTACTTC	NA	TRBV19	TRBJ2-7	NA